One and the same sample provided the 6 T cell receptor beta chains below, sequenced in a study of T-cell reconstitution after alpha-beta-depleted transplantation in children. Unique molecular identifiers tagged the TCRbeta library. From the PCR reads, TCRdb called clonotypes with MiXCR, one entry per CDR3 protein. The sample shows around 410,000 distinct CDR3 sequences, roughly 10% of them seen only once. This specimen was PBMCs from the stem cell graft donor, taken from the stem cell graft. Receptors originate from a human donor who donated a stem cell graft to a child with acute myeloid leukemia.

The J gene is TRBJ1-1, the V gene TRBV29-1; the D is unclear. Germline V CDR1 and CDR2: SQVTM, ANQGSEA. V lost 6 bases, J lost 8 bases, and 19 bases lay in between. The CDR3 extends over 13 amino acids. The CDR3 reads CSVESPLIGEAFF. Written as DNA, the CDR3 is TGCAGCGTCGAGAGTCCACTCATCGGGGAAGCTTTCTTT.

This clonotype has ten or more counts. CDR3 in DNA: TGCGCCAGCAGCCAAGATCTCCGGCGGGTGGCCTTCAATCAGCCCCAGCATTTT. Protein: CASSQDLRRVAFNQPQHF. J is TRBJ1-5 and V is TRBV4-1; no clear D. The CDR3 totals 18 residues. Trimming took 0 bases from V and 3 from J, leaving 18 bases between them. Germline-derived CDR1 and CDR2 are MGHRA and YSYEKL.

The V gene is TRBV5-1, the J gene TRBJ1-2; D ambiguous. CDR3 length: 13 amino acids. Germline values: CDR1 SGHRS, CDR2 YFSETQ. The V end lost 0 bases, the J end lost 6 bases, and 9 bases lay between the germline ends. DNA for the CDR3: TGCGCCAGCAGCTTGGAGGGCTGGGATGGCTACACCTTC. It translates to CASSLEGWDGYTF.

There are many counts of this clonotype. The chain links TRBV20-1 to TRBJ2-7, with 10 bases identical to TRBD2. The CDR3 contains 20 residues. Germline V gives CDR1 DFQATT, CDR2 SNEGSKA (reference sequence). V trimming: 3 bases; J trimming: 0 bases; junction bases outside the gene matches: 20. CDR3 sequence (DNA): TGCAGTGCTAGGAGCGAGGAGCTAGCGGGAGTAAGCCGCAACTCCTACGAGCAGTACTTC. It yields the protein CSARSEELAGVSRNSYEQYF.

In this sample, this clonotype turned up a few times. This chain connects TRBV10-3 to TRBJ2-5, with D perhaps matching TRBD1 or TRBD2 (5 bases each). There are 13 residues in the CDR3. Germline lookup yields CDR1 ENHRY and CDR2 SYGVKD. Trimming removed 1 base from V and 9 bases from J, with 12 bases in between. CDR3 DNA sequence: TGTGCCATCAGTGAGTTATCTGGGACCTCCCAGTACTTC. This gives the protein CAISELSGTSQYF.

The CDR3 here is CASSFSQAKGTQYF. The CDR3, as DNA: TGTGCCAGCAGTTTTTCTCAGGCTAAGGGTACGCAGTATTTT. The J gene is TRBJ2-3, the V gene TRBV27; D is undetermined. V lost 3 bases and J 8 bases, leaving 15 bases between the germline ends. Germline assignment: CDR1 MNHEY and CDR2 SMNVEV (reference sequence). The CDR3 loop spans 14 amino acids.